This TCR beta chain was found in a study of T cell responses to AZD1222 COVID-19 vaccine. Method: immunoSEQ multiplex PCR; TCRdb's copy keeps in-frame clones and lacks some. Seen here are about 130,000 clones, 88% observed once, and the top ten hold around 5%. Overall study findings and caveats: Sampling captured repertoires only after the peak T cell response.

On this clone: What it recognizes is unknown. The junction departs from germline at one end; a sequencing error may be responsible.

CDR1 is SGHTA and CDR2 is FQGNSA in the germline V gene. The CDR3 spans 12 residues. This sequence joins TRBV7-2 and TRBJ2-4; D not resolved. The input for sequencing was peripheral blood, taken 28 days after the second AZD1222 dose. The source of this sequence is an adult who received the AZD1222 COVID-19 vaccine. CDR3 coding DNA: TGTGCCAGCAGTTTAGAGGAAAACATTCAGTACTTC. Translated: CASSLEENIQYF.